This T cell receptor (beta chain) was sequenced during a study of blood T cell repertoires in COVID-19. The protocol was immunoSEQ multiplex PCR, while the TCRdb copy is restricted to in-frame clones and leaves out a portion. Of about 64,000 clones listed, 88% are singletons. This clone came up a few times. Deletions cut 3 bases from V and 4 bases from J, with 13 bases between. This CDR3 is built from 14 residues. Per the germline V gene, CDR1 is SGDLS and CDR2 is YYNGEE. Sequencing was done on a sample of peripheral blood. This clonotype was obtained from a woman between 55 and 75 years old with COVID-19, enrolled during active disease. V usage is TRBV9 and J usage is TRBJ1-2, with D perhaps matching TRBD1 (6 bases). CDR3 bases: TGTGCCAGCAGCGGATCCGGGACATCCTATGGCTACACCTTC. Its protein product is CASSGSGTSYGYTF.